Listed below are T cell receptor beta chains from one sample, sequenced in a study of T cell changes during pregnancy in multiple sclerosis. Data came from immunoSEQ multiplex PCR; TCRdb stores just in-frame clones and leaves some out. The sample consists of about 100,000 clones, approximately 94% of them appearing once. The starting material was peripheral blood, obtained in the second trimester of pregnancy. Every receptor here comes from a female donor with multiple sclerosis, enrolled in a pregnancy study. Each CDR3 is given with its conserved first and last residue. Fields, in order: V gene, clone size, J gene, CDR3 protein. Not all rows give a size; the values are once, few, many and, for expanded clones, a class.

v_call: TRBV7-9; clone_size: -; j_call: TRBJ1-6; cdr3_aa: CASSLAPTGPSPLHF
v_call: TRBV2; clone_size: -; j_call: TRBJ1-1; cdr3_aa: CASSEARQSEAFF
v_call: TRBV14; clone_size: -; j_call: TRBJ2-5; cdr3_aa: CASSQGGLRETQYF
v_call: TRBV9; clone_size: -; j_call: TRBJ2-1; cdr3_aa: CASSVGFGTGLRNEQFF
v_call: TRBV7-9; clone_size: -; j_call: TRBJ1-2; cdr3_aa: CASSLVGQGYGYTF
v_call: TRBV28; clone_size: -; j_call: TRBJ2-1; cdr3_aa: CASSSWTSGRAGNNEQFF
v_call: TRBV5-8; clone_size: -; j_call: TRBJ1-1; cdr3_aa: CASSSTRELNTEAFF
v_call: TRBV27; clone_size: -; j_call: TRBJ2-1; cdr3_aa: CASSWRGGPYNEQFF
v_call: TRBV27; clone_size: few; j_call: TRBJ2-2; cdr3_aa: CASSPTSGRSPGELFF
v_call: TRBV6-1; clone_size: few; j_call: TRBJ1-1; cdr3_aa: CASSETGVNTEAFF
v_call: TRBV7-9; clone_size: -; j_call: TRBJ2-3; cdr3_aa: CASQGSGQASTDTQYF
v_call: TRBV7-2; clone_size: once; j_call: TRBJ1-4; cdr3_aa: CASSSDPGTAEKLFF
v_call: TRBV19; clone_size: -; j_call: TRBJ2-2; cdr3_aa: CASQRDRATGELFF
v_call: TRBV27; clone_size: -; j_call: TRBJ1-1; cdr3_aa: CASSFGQWTEAFF
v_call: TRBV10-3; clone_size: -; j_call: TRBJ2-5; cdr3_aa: CAISESGQTQYF
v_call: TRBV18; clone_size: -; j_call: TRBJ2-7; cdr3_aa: CASSPQGTGINEQYF
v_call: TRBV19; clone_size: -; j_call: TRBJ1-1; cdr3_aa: CASLNGANTEAFF
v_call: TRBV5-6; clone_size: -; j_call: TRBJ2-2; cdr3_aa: CASSWGTGENTGELFF
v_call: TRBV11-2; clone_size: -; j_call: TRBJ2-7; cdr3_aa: CASSLDRATSVQYF
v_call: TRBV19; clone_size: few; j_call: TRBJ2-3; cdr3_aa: CASSTGVGDTQYF
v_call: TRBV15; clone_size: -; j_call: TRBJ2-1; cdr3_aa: CATSRGGGTGALNEQFF
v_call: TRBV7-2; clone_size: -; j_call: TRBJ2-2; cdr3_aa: CASSVDRAHTGELFF
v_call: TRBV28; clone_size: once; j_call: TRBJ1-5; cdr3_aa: CASSSRRAGLQPQHF
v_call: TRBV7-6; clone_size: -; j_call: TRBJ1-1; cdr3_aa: CASSLAGGNTEAFF
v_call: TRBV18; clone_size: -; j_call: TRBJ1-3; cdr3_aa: CASSLTGTASGNTIYF
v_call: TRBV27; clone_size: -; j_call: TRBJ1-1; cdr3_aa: CASSLNRPNTEAFF
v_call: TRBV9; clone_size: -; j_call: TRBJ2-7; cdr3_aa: CASSADGTGVYEQYF
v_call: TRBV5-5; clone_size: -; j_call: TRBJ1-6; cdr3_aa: CASSTMTDSNSPLHF
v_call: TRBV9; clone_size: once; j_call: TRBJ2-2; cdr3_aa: CASSYGAGGLTGELFF
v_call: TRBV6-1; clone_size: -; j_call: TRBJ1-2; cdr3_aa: CASRRSGIYGYTF
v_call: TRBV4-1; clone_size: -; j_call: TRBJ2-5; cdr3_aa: CASSQGATHPQETQYF
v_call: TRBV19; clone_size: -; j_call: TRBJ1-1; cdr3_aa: CASSLRVWNTEAFF
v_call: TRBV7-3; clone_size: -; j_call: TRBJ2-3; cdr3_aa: CASSLTAITDTQYF
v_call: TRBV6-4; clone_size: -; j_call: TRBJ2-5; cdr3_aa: CASSVSGGAGETQYF
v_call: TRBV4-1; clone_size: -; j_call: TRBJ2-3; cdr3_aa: CASSQLMVDTQYF
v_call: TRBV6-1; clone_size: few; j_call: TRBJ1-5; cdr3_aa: CASSEGAGTGRYQPQHF
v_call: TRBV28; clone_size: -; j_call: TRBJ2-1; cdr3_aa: CASSLTGGIYNEQFF
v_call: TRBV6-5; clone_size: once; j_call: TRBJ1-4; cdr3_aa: CASRDPTGGGEKLFF
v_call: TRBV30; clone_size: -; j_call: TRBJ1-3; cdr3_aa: CAWSVLSGNTIYF
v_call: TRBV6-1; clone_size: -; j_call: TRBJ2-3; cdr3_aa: CASSEAGASGSTDTQYF
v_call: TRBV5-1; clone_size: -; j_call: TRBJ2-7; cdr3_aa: CASSFRGSLYEQYF
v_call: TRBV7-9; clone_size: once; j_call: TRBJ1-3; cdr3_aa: CASSSHQGETGNTIYF
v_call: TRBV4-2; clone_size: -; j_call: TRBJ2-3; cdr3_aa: CASSQDAHVPTDTQYF
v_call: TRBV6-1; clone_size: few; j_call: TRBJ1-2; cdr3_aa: CASSEQVYGYTF
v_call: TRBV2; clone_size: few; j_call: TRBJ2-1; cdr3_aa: CASGSSSYNEQFF
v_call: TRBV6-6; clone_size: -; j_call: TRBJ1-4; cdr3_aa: CASSYSRVEKLFF
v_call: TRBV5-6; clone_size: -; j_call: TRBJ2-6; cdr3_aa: CASSLGTGGINVLTF
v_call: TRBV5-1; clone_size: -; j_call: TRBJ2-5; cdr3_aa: CASSLTGSYEETQYF
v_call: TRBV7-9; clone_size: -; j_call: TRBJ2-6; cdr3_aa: CASSLGSSGANVLTF
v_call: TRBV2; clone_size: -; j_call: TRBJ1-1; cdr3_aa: CASSGDIQNTEAFF
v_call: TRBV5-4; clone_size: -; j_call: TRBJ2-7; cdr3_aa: CASSLAKGGPATYEQYF
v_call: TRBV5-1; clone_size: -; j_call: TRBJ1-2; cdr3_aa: CASSDHATGTEAGYTF
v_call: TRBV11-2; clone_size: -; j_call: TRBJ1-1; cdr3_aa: CASSSARGRGRSEAFF
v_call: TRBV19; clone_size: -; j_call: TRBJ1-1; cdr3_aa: CASSIGRWNTEAFF
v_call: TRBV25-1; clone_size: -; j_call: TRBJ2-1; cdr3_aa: CASSGGAGLYNEQFF
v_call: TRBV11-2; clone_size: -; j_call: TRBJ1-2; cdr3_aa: CASSGGTGTINAF
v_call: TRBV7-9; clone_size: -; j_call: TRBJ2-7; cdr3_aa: CASNPIAPYLNEQYF
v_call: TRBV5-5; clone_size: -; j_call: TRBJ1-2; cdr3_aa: CASSLVGGRTARNYGYTF